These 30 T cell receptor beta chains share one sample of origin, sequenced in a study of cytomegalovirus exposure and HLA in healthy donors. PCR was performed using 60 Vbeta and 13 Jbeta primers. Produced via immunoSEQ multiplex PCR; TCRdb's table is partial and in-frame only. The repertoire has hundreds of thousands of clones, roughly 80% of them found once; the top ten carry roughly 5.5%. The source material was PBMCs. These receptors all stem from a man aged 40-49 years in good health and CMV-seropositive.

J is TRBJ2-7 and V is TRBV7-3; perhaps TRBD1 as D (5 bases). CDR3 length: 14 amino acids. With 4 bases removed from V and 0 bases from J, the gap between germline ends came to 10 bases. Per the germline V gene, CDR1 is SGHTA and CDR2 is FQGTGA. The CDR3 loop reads CASSSTASSYEQYF. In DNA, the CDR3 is TGTGCCAGCAGCTCGACAGCCAGCTCCTACGAGCAGTACTTC. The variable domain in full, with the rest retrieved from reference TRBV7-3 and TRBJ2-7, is GAGVSQTPSNKVTEKGKYVELRCDPISGHTALYWYRQSLGQGPEFLIYFQGTGAADDSGLPNDRFFAVRPEGSVSTLKIQRTERGDSAVYLCASSSTASSYEQYFGPGTRLTVT.

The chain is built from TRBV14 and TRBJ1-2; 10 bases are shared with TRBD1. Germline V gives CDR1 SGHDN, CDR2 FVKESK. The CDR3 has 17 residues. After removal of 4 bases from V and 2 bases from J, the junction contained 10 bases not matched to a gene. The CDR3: CASSLRQGAYTNYGYTF. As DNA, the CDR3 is TGTGCCAGCAGCCTCAGACAGGGGGCCTATACGAACTATGGCTACACCTTC.

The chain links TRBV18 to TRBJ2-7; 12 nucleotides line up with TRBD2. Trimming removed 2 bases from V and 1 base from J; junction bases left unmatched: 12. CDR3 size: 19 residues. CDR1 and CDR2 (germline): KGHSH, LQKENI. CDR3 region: CASSPRLAGGSGGSYEQYF. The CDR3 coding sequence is TGTGCCAGCTCACCAAGGCTAGCGGGAGGGTCTGGGGGATCCTACGAGCAGTACTTC.

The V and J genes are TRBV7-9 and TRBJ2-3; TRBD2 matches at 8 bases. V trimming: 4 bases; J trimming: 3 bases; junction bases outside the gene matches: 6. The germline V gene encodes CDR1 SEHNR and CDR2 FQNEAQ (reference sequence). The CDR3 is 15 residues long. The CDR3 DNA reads TGTGCCAGCAGCTCCCCGGGACTAGGGACAGATACGCAGTATTTT. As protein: CASSSPGLGTDTQYF.

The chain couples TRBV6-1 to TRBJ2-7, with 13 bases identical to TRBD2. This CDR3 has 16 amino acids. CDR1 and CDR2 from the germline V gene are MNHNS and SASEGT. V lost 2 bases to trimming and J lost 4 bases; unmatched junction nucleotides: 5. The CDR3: CASSEQGTSGVYEQYF. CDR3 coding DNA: TGTGCCAGCAGTGAACAAGGGACTAGCGGGGTTTACGAGCAGTACTTC.

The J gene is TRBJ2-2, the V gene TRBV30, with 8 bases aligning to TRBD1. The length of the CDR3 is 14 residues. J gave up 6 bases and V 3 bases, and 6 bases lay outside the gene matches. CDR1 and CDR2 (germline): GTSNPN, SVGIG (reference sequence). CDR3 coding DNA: TGTGCCTGGAGCGGACAGGGATATGCCGGGGAGCTGTTTTTT. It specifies CAWSGQGYAGELFF.

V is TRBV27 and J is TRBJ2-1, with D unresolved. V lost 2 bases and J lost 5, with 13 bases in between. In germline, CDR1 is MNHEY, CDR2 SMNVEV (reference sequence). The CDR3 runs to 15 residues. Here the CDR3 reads CASSLASGYHNEQFF. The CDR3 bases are TGTGCCAGCAGTTTAGCTTCCGGTTATCACAATGAGCAGTTCTTC.

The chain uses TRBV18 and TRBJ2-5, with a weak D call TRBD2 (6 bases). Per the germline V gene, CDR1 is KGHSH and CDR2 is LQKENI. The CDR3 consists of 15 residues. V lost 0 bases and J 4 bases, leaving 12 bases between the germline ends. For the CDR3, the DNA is TGTGCCAGCTCACCACCGGAGGGAGGAGGAGAGACCCAGTACTTC. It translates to CASSPPEGGGETQYF.

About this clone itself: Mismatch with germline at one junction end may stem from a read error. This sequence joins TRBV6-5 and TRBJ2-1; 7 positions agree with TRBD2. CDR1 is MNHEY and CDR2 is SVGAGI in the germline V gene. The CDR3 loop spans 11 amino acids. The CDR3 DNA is TGTGCCAGCAGTTACGGGGACTACTGGCTCTTC. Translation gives CASSYGDYWLF.

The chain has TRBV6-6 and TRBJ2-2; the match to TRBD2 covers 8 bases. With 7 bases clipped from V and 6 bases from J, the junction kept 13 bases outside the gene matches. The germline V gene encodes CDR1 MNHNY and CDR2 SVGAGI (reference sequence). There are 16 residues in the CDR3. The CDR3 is CASTSGGEGRPGELFF. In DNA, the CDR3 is TGTGCCAGCACTTCGGGGGGGGAGGGTAGACCCGGGGAGCTGTTTTTT.

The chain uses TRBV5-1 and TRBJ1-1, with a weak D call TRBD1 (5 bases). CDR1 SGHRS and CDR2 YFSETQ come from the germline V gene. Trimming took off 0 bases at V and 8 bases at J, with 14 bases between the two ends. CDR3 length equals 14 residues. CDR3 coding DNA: TGCGCCAGCAGCTTGGAGGGGACTTATATCGAAGCTTTCTTT. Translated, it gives CASSLEGTYIEAFF.

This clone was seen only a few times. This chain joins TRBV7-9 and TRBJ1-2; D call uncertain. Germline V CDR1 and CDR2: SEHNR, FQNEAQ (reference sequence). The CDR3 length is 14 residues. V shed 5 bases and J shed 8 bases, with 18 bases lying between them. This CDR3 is CASSLGRGARGYTF. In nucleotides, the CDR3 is TGTGCCAGCAGCCTAGGCCGTGGTGCCAGAGGCTACACCTTC.

Written as DNA, the CDR3 is TGTGCCTGGGGGAGCGGGGGGACATTCAAAGAGACCCAGTACTTC. Residues: CAWGSGGTFKETQYF. The V call is TRBV30, the J call TRBJ2-5; 9 nucleotides line up with TRBD2. The junction had 10 bases not matched to a gene; V was cut back by 5 bases and J by 3 bases. CDR1 is GTSNPN, CDR2 SVGIG, per germline (reference sequence). The CDR3 has 15 amino acids.

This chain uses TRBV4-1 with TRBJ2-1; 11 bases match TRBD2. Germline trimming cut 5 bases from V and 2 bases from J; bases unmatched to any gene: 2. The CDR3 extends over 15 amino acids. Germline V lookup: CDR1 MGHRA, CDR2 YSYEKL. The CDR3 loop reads CASSGTSGPYNEQFF. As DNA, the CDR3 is TGCGCCAGCAGCGGGACTAGCGGTCCCTACAATGAGCAGTTCTTC.

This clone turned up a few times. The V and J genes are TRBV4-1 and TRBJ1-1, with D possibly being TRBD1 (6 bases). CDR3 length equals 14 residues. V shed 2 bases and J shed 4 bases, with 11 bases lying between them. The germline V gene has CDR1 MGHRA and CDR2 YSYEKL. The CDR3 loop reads CASSQSLGGTEAFF. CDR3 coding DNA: TGCGCCAGCAGCCAATCATTAGGGGGCACTGAAGCTTTCTTT.

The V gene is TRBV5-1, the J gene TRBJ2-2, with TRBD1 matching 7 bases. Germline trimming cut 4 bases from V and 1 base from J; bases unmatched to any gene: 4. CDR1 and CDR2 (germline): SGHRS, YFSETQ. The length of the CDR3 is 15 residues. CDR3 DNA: TGCGCCAGCAGCCCGGGACAGTGGAACACCGGGGAGCTGTTTTTT. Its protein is CASSPGQWNTGELFF.

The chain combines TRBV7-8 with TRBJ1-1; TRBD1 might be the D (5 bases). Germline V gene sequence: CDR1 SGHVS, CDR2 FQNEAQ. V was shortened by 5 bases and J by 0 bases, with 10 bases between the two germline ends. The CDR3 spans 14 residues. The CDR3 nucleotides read TGTGCCAGCAGCCTGACAGAACTGAACACTGAAGCTTTCTTT. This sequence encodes CASSLTELNTEAFF. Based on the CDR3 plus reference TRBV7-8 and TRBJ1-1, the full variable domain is GAGVSQSPRYKVAKRGQDVALRCDPISGHVSLFWYQQALGQGPEFLTYFQNEAQLDKSGLPSDRFFAERPEGSVSTLKIQRTQQEDSAVYLCASSLTELNTEAFFGQGTRLTVV.

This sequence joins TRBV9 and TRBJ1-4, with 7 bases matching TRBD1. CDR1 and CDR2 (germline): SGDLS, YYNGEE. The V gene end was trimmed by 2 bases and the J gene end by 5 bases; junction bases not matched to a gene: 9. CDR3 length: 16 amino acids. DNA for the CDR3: TGTGCCAGCAGCGTGCCCTGGGACAGAGAAAATGAAAAACTGTTTTTT. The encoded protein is CASSVPWDRENEKLFF.

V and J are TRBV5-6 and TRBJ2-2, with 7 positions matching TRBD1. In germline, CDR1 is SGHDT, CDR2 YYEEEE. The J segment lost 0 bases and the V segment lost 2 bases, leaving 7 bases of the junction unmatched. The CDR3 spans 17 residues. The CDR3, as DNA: TGTGCCAGCAGCTTCAGACAGGGCGTGGCGAACACCGGGGAGCTGTTTTTT. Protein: CASSFRQGVANTGELFF. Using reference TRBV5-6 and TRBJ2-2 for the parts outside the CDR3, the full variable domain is DAGVTQSPTHLIKTRGQQVTLRCSPKSGHDTVSWYQQALGQGPQFIFQYYEEEERQRGNFPDRFSGHQFPNYSSELNVNALLLGDSALYLCASSFRQGVANTGELFFGEGSRLTVL.

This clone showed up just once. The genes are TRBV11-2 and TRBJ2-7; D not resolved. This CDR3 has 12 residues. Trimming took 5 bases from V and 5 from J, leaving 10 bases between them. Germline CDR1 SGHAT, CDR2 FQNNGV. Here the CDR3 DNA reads TGTGCCAGCAGCCCTAGAGTCCACGAGCAGTACTTC. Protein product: CASSPRVHEQYF.

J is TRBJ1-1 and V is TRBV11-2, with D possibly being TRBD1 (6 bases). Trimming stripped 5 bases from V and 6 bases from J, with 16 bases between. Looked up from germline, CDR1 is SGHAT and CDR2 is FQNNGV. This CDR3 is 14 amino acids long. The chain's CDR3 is CASSPTGSGAEAFF. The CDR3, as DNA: TGTGCCAGCAGCCCAACGGGATCAGGGGCTGAAGCTTTCTTT.

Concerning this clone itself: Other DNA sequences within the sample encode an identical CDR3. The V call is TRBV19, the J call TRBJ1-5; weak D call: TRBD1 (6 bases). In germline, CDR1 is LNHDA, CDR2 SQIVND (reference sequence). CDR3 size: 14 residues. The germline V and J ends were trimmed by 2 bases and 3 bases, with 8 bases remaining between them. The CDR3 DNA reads TGTGCCAGTAGTATACGGGACAACAATCAGCCCCAGCATTTT. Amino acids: CASSIRDNNQPQHF.

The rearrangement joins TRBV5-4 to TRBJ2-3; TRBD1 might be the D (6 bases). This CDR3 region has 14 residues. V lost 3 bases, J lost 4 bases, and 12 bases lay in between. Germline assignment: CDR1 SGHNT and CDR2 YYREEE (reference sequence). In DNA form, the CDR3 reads TGTGCCAGCAGCTCTCTTGGACAGCCAGATACGCAGTATTTT. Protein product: CASSSLGQPDTQYF.

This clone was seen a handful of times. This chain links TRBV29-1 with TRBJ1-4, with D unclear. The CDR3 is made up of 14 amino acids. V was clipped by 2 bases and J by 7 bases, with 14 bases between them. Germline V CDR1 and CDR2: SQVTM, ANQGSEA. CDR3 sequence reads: CSVEFAIHTEKLFF. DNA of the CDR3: TGCAGCGTTGAATTTGCGATCCATACTGAAAAACTGTTTTTT.

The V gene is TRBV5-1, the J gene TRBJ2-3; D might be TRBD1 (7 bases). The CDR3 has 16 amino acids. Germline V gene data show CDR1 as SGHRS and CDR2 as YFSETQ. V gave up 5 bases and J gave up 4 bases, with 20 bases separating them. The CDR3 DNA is TGCGCCAGCAGAAGGGGGGCGTCAGGGGGTTCAGATACGCAGTATTTT. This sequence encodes CASRRGASGGSDTQYF.

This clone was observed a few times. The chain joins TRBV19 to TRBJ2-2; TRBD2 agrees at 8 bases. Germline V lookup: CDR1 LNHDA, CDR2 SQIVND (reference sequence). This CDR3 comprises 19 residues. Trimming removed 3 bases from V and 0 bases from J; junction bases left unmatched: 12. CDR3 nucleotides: TGTGCCAGTAGTATTATGGCTAGCGGGCCCTACGCGAACACCGGGGAGCTGTTTTTT. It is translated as CASSIMASGPYANTGELFF.

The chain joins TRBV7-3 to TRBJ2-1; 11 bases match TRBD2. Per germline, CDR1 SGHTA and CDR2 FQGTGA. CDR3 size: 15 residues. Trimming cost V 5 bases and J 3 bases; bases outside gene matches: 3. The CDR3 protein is CASSTGTSGYNEQFF. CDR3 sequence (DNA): TGTGCCAGCAGCACCGGGACTAGCGGCTACAATGAGCAGTTCTTC.

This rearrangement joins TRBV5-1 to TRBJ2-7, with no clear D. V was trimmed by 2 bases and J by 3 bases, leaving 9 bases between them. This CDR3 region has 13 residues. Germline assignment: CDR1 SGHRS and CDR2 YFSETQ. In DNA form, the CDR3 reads TGCGCCAGCAGCTTCGGTCAGGTCTACGAGCAGTACTTC. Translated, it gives CASSFGQVYEQYF.

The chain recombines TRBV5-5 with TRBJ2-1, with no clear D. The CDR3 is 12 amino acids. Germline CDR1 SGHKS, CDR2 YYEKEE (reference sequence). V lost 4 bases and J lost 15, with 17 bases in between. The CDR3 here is CASSLVLYPSFF. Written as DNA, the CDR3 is TGTGCCAGCAGCCTAGTTCTTTACCCCTCGTTCTTC.

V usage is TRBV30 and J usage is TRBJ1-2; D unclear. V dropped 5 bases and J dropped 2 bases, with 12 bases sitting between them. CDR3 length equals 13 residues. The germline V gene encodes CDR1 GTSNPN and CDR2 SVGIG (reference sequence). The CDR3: CAWEELMNYGYTF. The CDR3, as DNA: TGTGCCTGGGAGGAACTGATGAACTATGGCTACACCTTC.